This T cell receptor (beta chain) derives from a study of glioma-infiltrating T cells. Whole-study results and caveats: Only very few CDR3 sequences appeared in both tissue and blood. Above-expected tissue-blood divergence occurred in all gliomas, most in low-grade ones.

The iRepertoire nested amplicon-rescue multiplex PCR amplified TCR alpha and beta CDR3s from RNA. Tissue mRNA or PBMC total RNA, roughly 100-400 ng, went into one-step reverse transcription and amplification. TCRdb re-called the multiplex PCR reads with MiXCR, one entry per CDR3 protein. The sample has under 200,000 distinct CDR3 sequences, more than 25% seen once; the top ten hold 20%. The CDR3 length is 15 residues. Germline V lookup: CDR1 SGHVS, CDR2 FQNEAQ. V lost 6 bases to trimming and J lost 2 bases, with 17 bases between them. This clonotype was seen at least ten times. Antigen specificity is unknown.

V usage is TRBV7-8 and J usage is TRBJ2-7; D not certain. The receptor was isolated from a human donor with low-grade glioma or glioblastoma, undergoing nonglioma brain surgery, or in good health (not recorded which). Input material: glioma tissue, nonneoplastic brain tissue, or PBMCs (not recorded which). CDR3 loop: CASSPPGQRTYEQYF. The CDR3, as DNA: TGTGCCAGCAGTCCCCCCGGCCAGAGGACCTACGAGCAGTACTTC.